The table lists the clone carrying this T cell receptor (beta chain) with many counts. Each CDR3 protein gets one entry after TCRdb re-called the RT-PCR reads with MiXCR. This sample yields approximately 90,000 distinct CDR3 sequences, of which around 5% are seen a single time; about 3% belongs to the top ten. This specimen belongs to a study of patients and donors after allogeneic stem cell transplantation. J gave up 5 bases and V 0 bases, and 1 base lay outside the gene matches. Per the germline V gene, CDR1 is SGHRS and CDR2 is YFSETQ. This CDR3 is 13 amino acids long. Sequencing used blood, either unsorted or a sorted T cell fraction (not recorded which). The sequence derives from a human donor who was either an allogeneic HSCT recipient or a stem cell or donor lymphocyte infusion donor (not recorded which). It is not recorded whose cells these are; they may come from a transplant donor. This rearrangement joins TRBV5-1 to TRBJ1-1, with TRBD1 matching over 7 bases. CDR3 DNA sequence: TGCGCCAGCAGCTTGGACAGGGGAACTGAAGCTTTCTTT. It is translated as CASSLDRGTEAFF.